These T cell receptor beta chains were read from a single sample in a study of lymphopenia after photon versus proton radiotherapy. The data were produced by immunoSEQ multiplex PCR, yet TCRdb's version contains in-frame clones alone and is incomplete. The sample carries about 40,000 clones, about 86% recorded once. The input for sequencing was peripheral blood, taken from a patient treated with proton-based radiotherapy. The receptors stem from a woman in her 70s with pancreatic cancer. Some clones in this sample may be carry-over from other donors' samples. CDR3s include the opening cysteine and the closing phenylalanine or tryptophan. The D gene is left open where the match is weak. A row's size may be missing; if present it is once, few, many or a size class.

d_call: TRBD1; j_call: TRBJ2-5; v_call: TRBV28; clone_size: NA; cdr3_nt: TGTGCCAGCAGTTTCTTGGACAGGGCTTCTGGGGAGACCCAGTACTTC; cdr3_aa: CASSFLDRASGETQYF
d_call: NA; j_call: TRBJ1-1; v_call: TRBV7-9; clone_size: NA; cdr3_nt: TGTGCCAGCAGCCGGGGGTTGAACACTGAAGCTTTCTTT; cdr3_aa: CASSRGLNTEAFF
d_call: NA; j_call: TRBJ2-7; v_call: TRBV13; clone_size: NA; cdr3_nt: TGTGCCAGCAGCTTACAGAACTACGAGCAGTACTTC; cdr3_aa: CASSLQNYEQYF
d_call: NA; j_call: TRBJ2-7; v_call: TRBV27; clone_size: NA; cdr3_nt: TGTGCCAGCAGTCTAACCCCCCAGGGATTTAACTACGAGCAGTACTTC; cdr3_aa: CASSLTPQGFNYEQYF
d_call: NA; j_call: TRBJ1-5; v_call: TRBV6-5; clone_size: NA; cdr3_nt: TGTGCCAGCAGTTCCGAGACCGGGCCCCAGCATTTT; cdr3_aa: CASSSETGPQHF
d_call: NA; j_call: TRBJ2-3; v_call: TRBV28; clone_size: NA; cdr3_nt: TGTGCCAGCAGGGAGGCTTACCACACAGATACGCAGTATTTT; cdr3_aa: CASREAYHTDTQYF
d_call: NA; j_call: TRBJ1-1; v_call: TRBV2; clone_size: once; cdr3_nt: TGTGCCAGCGGACAGTACATGAACACTGAAGCTTTCTTT; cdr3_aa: CASGQYMNTEAFF
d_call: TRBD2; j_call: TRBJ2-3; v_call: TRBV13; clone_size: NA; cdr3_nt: TGTGCCAGCAGCCCCCGGACTAGCGGCACAGATACGCAGTATTTT; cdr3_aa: CASSPRTSGTDTQYF
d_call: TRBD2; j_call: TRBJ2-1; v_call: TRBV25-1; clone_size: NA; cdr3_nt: TGTGCCAGCAGTGATAGCGGGAGGGCCGGATATGAGCAGTTCTTC; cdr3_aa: CASSDSGRAGYEQFF
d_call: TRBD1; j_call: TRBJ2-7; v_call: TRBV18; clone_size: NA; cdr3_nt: TGTGCCAGCTCACCCATGGGACAGGGGATCCACGAGCAGTACTTC; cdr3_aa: CASSPMGQGIHEQYF
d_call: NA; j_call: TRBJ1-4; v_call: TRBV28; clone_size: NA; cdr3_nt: TGTGCCAGCAGTCTTACTTTTGCAACTAATGAAAAACTGTTTTTT; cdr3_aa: CASSLTFATNEKLFF
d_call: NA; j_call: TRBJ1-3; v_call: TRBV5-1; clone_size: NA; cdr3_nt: TGCGCCAGCAGCTTGTCGCGGGACTCTGGAAACACCATATATTTT; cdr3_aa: CASSLSRDSGNTIYF
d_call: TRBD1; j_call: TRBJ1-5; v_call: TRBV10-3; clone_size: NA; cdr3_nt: TGTGCCGTCCGGACAGGGGAGGAGCCCCAGCATTTT; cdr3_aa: CAVRTGEEPQHF
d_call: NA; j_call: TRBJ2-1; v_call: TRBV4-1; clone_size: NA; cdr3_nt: TGCGCCAGCAGCCAAGCCCCGTTAAGCTCCTACAATGAGCAGTTCTTC; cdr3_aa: CASSQAPLSSYNEQFF
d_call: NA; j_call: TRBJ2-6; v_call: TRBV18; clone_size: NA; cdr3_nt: TGTGCCAGCTCACCACCCGCAGGGAAGTCTGGGGCCAACGTCCTGACTTTC; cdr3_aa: CASSPPAGKSGANVLTF
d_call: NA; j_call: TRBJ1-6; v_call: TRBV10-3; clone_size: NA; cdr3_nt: TGTGCCATCAGTGAGTTAGGGGGAGGGGCCAATTCACCCCTCCACTTT; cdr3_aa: CAISELGGGANSPLHF
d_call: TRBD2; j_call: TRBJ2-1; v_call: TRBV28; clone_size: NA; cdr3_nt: TGTGCCAGCAGTCCAGCTAGCGGCTCCTCCTACAATGAGCAGTTCTTC; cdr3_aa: CASSPASGSSYNEQFF